A single sample gave rise to the 16 T cell receptor beta chains below, sequenced in a study of blood T cell repertoires in COVID-19. This table comes from immunoSEQ multiplex PCR, and its TCRdb copy is limited to in-frame clones, with some not included. This table has about 46,000 clones, approximately 90% appearing once. Sequenced input: peripheral blood. The receptors shown here come from a man aged 45-65 years with active COVID-19.

The chain recombines TRBV24-1 with TRBJ2-5; D is ambiguous. This CDR3 has 11 amino acids. Trimming removed 3 bases from V and 5 bases from J, with 3 bases in between. CDR1 is KGHDR, CDR2 SFDVKD, per germline. The CDR3 loop is CATSDRETQYF. The CDR3 DNA follows: TGTGCCACCAGTGATCGTGAGACCCAGTACTTC.

V usage is TRBV6-5 and J usage is TRBJ2-5; 7 nucleotides align to TRBD1. V lost 2 bases, J lost 7 bases, and 10 bases stayed unmatched. Per the germline V gene, CDR1 is MNHEY and CDR2 is SVGAGI. The length of the CDR3 is 15 residues. Here the CDR3 DNA reads TGTGCCAGCAGTTACCCCGGGACAGCCAAGGGGACCCAGTACTTC. The encoded protein is CASSYPGTAKGTQYF.

This chain joins TRBV11-2 and TRBJ2-7; TRBD1 is a possible D gene (5 bases). Germline V gives CDR1 SGHAT, CDR2 FQNNGV. The CDR3 consists of 14 residues. V shed 5 bases and J shed 2 bases, with 13 bases lying between them. For the CDR3, the DNA is TGTGCCAGCAGCCCTGAAGACAGCCCCTACGAGCAGTACTTC. Its protein product is CASSPEDSPYEQYF.

The chain is built from TRBV11-3 and TRBJ2-1; the match to TRBD2 covers 10 bases. After removal of 0 bases from V and 8 bases from J, the junction contained 4 bases not matched to a gene. Per germline, CDR1 SGHNT and CDR2 YENEEA. The CDR3 consists of 15 residues. This chain's CDR3 is CASSLEAGGRYEQFF. CDR3 DNA: TGTGCCAGCAGCTTAGAAGCGGGGGGGCGGTATGAGCAGTTCTTC. The entire variable domain, with the rest obtained from reference TRBV11-3 and TRBJ2-1, is as follows: EAGVVQSPRYKIIEKKQPVAFWCNPISGHNTLYWYLQNLGQGPELLIRYENEEAVDDSQLPKDRFSAERLKGVDSTLKIQPAELGDSAVYLCASSLEAGGRYEQFFGPGTRLTVL.

The gene calls are TRBV24-1 and TRBJ1-2; TRBD1 matches 7 bases. J gave up 4 bases and V 3 bases, and 7 bases lay outside the gene matches. The CDR3 spans 15 residues. CDR1 is KGHDR and CDR2 is SFDVKD in the germline V gene. In DNA, the CDR3 is TGTGCCACCAGTGATGAATCGGGACAGATCTATGGCTACACCTTC. Protein sequence: CATSDESGQIYGYTF.

This clone came up once. The V and J genes are TRBV5-4 and TRBJ2-3; possible D gene TRBD2, 5 bases. The V end lost 0 bases, the J end lost 3 bases, and 8 bases lay between the germline ends. The CDR3 covers 14 residues. Germline V lookup: CDR1 SGHNT, CDR2 YYREEE (reference sequence). CDR3: CASSLGLATDTQYF. The CDR3 DNA follows: TGTGCCAGCAGCTTGGGATTAGCGACAGATACGCAGTATTTT.

The chain couples TRBV9 to TRBJ2-7, with 9 bases aligning to TRBD1. V shed 3 bases, J shed 4 bases, and the junction held 5 bases outside the gene matches. Looked up from germline, CDR1 is SGDLS and CDR2 is YYNGEE. CDR3 length equals 14 residues. As DNA, the CDR3 is TGTGCCAGCAGCGCCCGGGACAGGGAATACGAGCAGTACTTC. It is translated as CASSARDREYEQYF.

This clone was detected once. The chain recombines TRBV4-1 with TRBJ2-7, with 7 positions matching TRBD1. After removal of 2 bases from V and 1 base from J, the junction contained 8 bases not matched to a gene. CDR1 and CDR2 (germline): MGHRA, YSYEKL. The CDR3 has 16 amino acids. In DNA, the CDR3 is TGCGCCAGCAGCCAACGTACCGGGACAGAGTCCTACGAGCAGTACTTC. The encoded protein is CASSQRTGTESYEQYF.

The gene calls are TRBV19 and TRBJ1-1; unclear D gene. Deletions cut 4 bases from V and 0 bases from J, with 9 bases between. Germline lookup yields CDR1 LNHDA and CDR2 SQIVND (reference sequence). The CDR3 consists of 14 residues. This chain's CDR3 is CASSTPPLNTEAFF. The DNA for the CDR3 is TGTGCCAGTAGTACCCCCCCTTTGAACACTGAAGCTTTCTTT.

The rearrangement joins TRBV7-9 to TRBJ2-2; TRBD1 might be the D (5 bases). The CDR3 is 15 residues long. Germline V lookup: CDR1 SEHNR, CDR2 FQNEAQ (reference sequence). Trimming removed 2 bases from V and 1 base from J, with 8 bases in between. The CDR3 sequence: CASSLRGQNTGELFF. The CDR3 bases are TGTGCCAGCAGCTTACGAGGACAGAACACCGGGGAGCTGTTTTTT.

This chain joins TRBV28 and TRBJ1-3, with a tentative D call TRBD1 (6 bases). The CDR3 consists of 15 residues. V dropped 5 bases and J dropped 3 bases, with 14 bases sitting between them. CDR1 is MDHEN, CDR2 SYDVKM, per germline. The CDR3 sequence: CASSPARGFGNTIYF. In DNA form, the CDR3 reads TGTGCCAGCAGTCCCGCCAGGGGTTTTGGAAACACCATATATTTT.

The CDR3 reads CASSTLSGRPYNEQFF. The CDR3 DNA is TGTGCCAGTAGTACGCTTAGCGGAAGACCCTACAATGAGCAGTTCTTC. The chain uses TRBV19 and TRBJ2-1; TRBD2 is a possible D gene (6 bases). The V end lost 4 bases, the J end lost 2 bases, and 15 bases lay between the germline ends. The CDR3 is made up of 16 amino acids. Germline V gives CDR1 LNHDA, CDR2 SQIVND (reference sequence).

V usage is TRBV30 and J usage is TRBJ2-6; perhaps TRBD1 as D (5 bases). Looked up from germline, CDR1 is GTSNPN and CDR2 is SVGIG (reference sequence). CDR3 length equals 15 residues. V shed 4 bases and J shed 0 bases, with 10 bases lying between them. This chain's CDR3 is CAWTRQSSGANVLTF. CDR3 in DNA: TGTGCCTGGACCAGACAGAGCTCTGGGGCCAACGTCCTGACTTTC.

This chain links TRBV29-1 with TRBJ2-5; 10 nucleotides align to TRBD2. Germline CDR1 SQVTM, CDR2 ANQGSEA. Trimming removed 3 bases from V and 4 bases from J; junction bases left unmatched: 2. The CDR3 is 13 residues long. CDR3 nucleotide sequence: TGCAGCGTTGACCCTAGCGGGGGAGAGACCCAGTACTTC. This gives the protein CSVDPSGGETQYF. The whole variable domain, remainder taken from reference TRBV29-1 and TRBJ2-5, is SAVISQKPSRDICQRGTSLTIQCQVDSQVTMMFWYRQQPGQSLTLIATANQGSEATYESGFVIDKFPISRPNLTFSTLTVSNMSPEDSSIYLCSVDPSGGETQYFGPGTRLLVL.

The genes are TRBV5-1 and TRBJ2-2, with 7 bases aligning to TRBD1. V dropped 4 bases and J dropped 11; count of bases not matched to a gene: 8. The germline V gene encodes CDR1 SGHRS and CDR2 YFSETQ. The CDR3 sequence is 13 residues long. CDR3 coding DNA: TGCGCCAGCAGCCCCACTTACAGGGGTGAGCTGTTTTTT. Translation gives CASSPTYRGELFF.

J is TRBJ1-1 and V is TRBV29-1; 8 nucleotides match TRBD1. In germline, CDR1 is SQVTM, CDR2 ANQGSEA. CDR3 length: 14 residues. The J segment lost 1 base and the V segment lost 7 bases, leaving 8 bases of the junction unmatched. In DNA, the CDR3 is TGCAGCGCTGCAGACAGGGGAAGGAACACTGAAGCTTTCTTT. This codes for CSAADRGRNTEAFF.